Listed below are T cell receptor beta chains from one sample, sequenced in a study of beta chain features in type 1 diabetes. Repertoires were generated with immunoSEQ multiplex PCR, while TCRdb's copy carries only in-frame clones and drops some. The profile covers around 450,000 clones, with about an eighth appearing a single time and 0.045% to 0.05% taken by the ten largest. Sequences were obtained from naive CD4+ T cells from blood. The receptors come from a woman aged 18 to 35 in good health. The CDR3 runs from the conserved cysteine through the conserved F or W. D genes are given only for firm matches. The listing skips clone size in some rows; elsewhere it reads once, few, many or a size class.

J gene,V gene,D gene,clone size,CDR3 DNA,CDR3 protein
TRBJ2-2,TRBV29-1,TRBD1,few,TGCAGCGCCGACCGGGACAGGGGGACCGGGGAGCTGTTTTTT,CSADRDRGTGELFF
TRBJ2-1,TRBV5-1,TRBD2,few,TGCGCCAGCAGCATCACTAGCGGGGGAAACAATGAGCAGTTCTTC,CASSITSGGNNEQFF
TRBJ2-1,TRBV18,TRBD1,few,TGTGCCAGCTCCCCCTGGGAACAGGGGCACAATGAGCAGTTCTTC,CASSPWEQGHNEQFF
TRBJ2-3,TRBV18,-,few,TGTGCCAGCTCGACCCGACTTAGAGATACGCAGTATTTT,CASSTRLRDTQYF
TRBJ2-7,TRBV7-9,TRBD2,-,TGTGCCAGCAGCCCCCCGGGACTAGCGGGTCCCACGACCGGGGAGCAGTACTTC,CASSPPGLAGPTTGEQYF
TRBJ2-4,TRBV5-7,-,few,TGTGCCAGCAGCTTGGCCGGGCAGCAACTAGCCAAAAACATTCAGTACTTC,CASSLAGQQLAKNIQYF
TRBJ2-2,TRBV4-3,TRBD2,-,TGCGCCAGCAGTCAGGGGCCTAGCGGGAGCGCGAACACCGGGGAGCTGTTTTTT,CASSQGPSGSANTGELFF
TRBJ2-3,TRBV5-4,-,-,TGTGCCAGCAGCACTGCCAAGGACACAGATACGCAGTATTTT,CASSTAKDTDTQYF
TRBJ2-1,TRBV11-1,TRBD2,-,TGTGCCAGCAGCTTAAGGCCTAGCGGGCGCTACAATGAGCAGTTCTTC,CASSLRPSGRYNEQFF
TRBJ2-3,TRBV4-1,TRBD1,few,TGCGCCAGCAGCCCCTATACAGGGGACCCAGATACGCAGTATTTT,CASSPYTGDPDTQYF
TRBJ2-7,TRBV18,-,-,TGTGCCAGCTCACAGGACATATCCTACGAGCAGTACTTC,CASSQDISYEQYF
TRBJ1-5,TRBV5-8,TRBD1,-,TGTGCCAGCAGCTCGGGACAGGGAGGCAATCAGCCCCAGCATTTT,CASSSGQGGNQPQHF
TRBJ2-3,TRBV30,-,few,TGTGCCTGGAGTTGGGGCTTCGCAGATACGCAGTATTTT,CAWSWGFADTQYF
TRBJ2-5,TRBV27,TRBD1,-,TGTGCCAGCAGGCAAGGGACAGGGGGCCGGACCCAGTACTTC,CASRQGTGGRTQYF
TRBJ1-1,TRBV29-1,TRBD1,few,TGCAGCGCCCGACAGGACAGGGTGCACGTCAAGAACACTGAAGCTTTCTTT,CSARQDRVHVKNTEAFF
TRBJ1-2,TRBV19,-,few,TGTGCCAGTGGTCTTCCACAGAGGCTCTATGGCTACACCTTC,CASGLPQRLYGYTF